The next 23 T cell receptor beta chains were all read from a single sample in a study of shared clonotypes between healthy human individuals. Some clones are missing from TCRdb's copy, which holds only in-frame ones; the method was immunoSEQ multiplex PCR. The sample yields about 1.1 million clones, 60% to 80% seen once. The sample comprised memory CD4+ T cells from PBMCs. Subset noted: CD45RA-negative fraction. Every receptor here comes from a man aged 18 to 35 in good health. Some clones in this sample may be carry-over from other donors' samples.

This chain connects TRBV7-2 to TRBJ2-7; TRBD1 matches 8 bases. In germline, CDR1 is SGHTA, CDR2 FQGNSA. CDR3 length equals 14 residues. The junction had 5 bases not matched to a gene; V was cut back by 1 base and J by 6 bases. Here the CDR3 DNA reads TGTGCCAGCAGCTTAGGTCCAGGGGGCCGCGAGCAGTACTTC. Translation gives CASSLGPGGREQYF.

The table lists this clone with a few counts. Other DNA sequences in the same sample also yield this CDR3. V is TRBV7-3 and J is TRBJ2-1; D remains ambiguous. The CDR3 is 13 residues long. CDR1 is SGHTA and CDR2 is FQGTGA in the germline V gene. V was cut by 2 bases and J by 5 bases, with 7 bases left in between. The CDR3 sequence: CASSLGQNNEQFF. The CDR3 bases are TGTGCCAGCAGCTTAGGTCAGAACAATGAGCAGTTCTTC.

The chain combines TRBV19 with TRBJ1-3; no firm D call. The CDR3 consists of 13 residues. The V end lost 6 bases, the J end lost 0 bases, and 6 bases lay between the germline ends. Germline loops: CDR1 LNHDA, CDR2 SQIVND (reference sequence). The CDR3 DNA is TGTGCCAGTAGCCGGACCTCTGGAAACACCATATATTTT. It is translated as CASSRTSGNTIYF.

DNA of the CDR3: TGTGCCAGCAGCTTAGCTCTCCCCGTCCAGAGCAATCAGCCCCAGCATTTT. Amino acid sequence: CASSLALPVQSNQPQHF. The chain couples TRBV7-8 to TRBJ1-5, with no clear D. The CDR3 length is 17 residues. Trimming took off 0 bases at V and 1 base at J, with 13 bases between the two ends. The germline CDR1 and CDR2 sequences are SGHVS and FQNEAQ.

This clone was seen more than once but under ten times. V and J are TRBV4-1 and TRBJ2-5, with 14 bases identical to TRBD2. CDR1 is MGHRA and CDR2 is YSYEKL in the germline V gene. J lost 2 bases, V lost 2 bases, and 19 bases had no gene match. The CDR3 is made up of 22 amino acids. The CDR3 is CASSQLGLAGGTDKGSQETQYF. The CDR3, as DNA: TGCGCCAGCAGCCAATTAGGACTAGCGGGGGGAACGGATAAGGGCTCACAAGAGACCCAGTACTTC.

The J gene is TRBJ2-3, the V gene TRBV7-2, with D possibly matching TRBD1 (6 bases). This CDR3 has 16 amino acids. CDR1 and CDR2 from the germline V gene are SGHTA and FQGNSA. Trimming stripped 3 bases from V and 0 bases from J, with 13 bases between. CDR3 bases: TGTGCCAGCAGCTTCAGGGGCAGTGCTAGCACAGATACGCAGTATTTT. It specifies CASSFRGSASTDTQYF.

This chain links TRBV7-2 with TRBJ2-7; D gene ambiguous. The V gene lost 5 bases and the J gene lost 0 bases, with 11 bases spanning the gap. CDR1 and CDR2 from the germline V gene are SGHTA and FQGNSA. CDR3 length equals 14 residues. CDR3 sequence: CASSATWVSYEQYF. The CDR3 DNA reads as TGTGCCAGCAGCGCGACATGGGTCTCCTACGAGCAGTACTTC.

CDR3 bases: TGTGCCAGCAGTTGGGGGCTGGGCACTGAAGCTTTCTTT. This gives the protein CASSWGLGTEAFF. This chain connects TRBV6-5 to TRBJ1-1; tentative D call: TRBD1 (6 bases). The CDR3 is 13 amino acids. Germline V gene data show CDR1 as MNHEY and CDR2 as SVGAGI. V was cut by 4 bases and J by 4 bases, with 10 bases left in between.

There are a few counts of this clone. V and J are TRBV10-3 and TRBJ2-5; TRBD2 agrees at 10 bases. Trimming removed 0 bases from V and 1 base from J; junction bases left unmatched: 11. CDR1 ENHRY and CDR2 SYGVKD come from the germline V gene. The CDR3 loop spans 19 amino acids. CDR3 in amino acids: CAISESIGILAGTQETQYF. CDR3 in DNA: TGTGCCATCAGTGAGTCGATAGGGATACTAGCGGGAACCCAAGAGACCCAGTACTTC.

Notes on this clone: The sample carries other DNA sequences with the same CDR3. This chain's CDR3 is CASSPSGSETQYF. CDR3 DNA sequence: TGCGCCAGCAGCCCTAGCGGGTCAGAGACCCAGTACTTC. This chain links TRBV4-1 with TRBJ2-5, with 8 bases lining up with TRBD2. This CDR3 has 13 amino acids. Per the germline V gene, CDR1 is MGHRA and CDR2 is YSYEKL. J was trimmed by 4 bases and V by 4 bases; bases with no gene match: 2.

The V call is TRBV11-3, the J call TRBJ2-3, with 7 bases identical to TRBD1. Germline V gene lookup returns CDR1 SGHNT and CDR2 YENEEA. This CDR3 is built from 14 residues. J lost 5 bases, V lost 5 bases, and 7 bases had no gene match. CDR3 DNA: TGTGCCAGCAGCCTTAGGGGGCGAGGAGATACGCAGTATTTT. Encoded protein: CASSLRGRGDTQYF.

The CDR3, as DNA: TGTGCCAGCAGTCCCGTAGAGCGGTTGAGCTCCTACGAGCAGTACTTC. Translating it yields CASSPVERLSSYEQYF. This chain links TRBV28 with TRBJ2-7, with D possibly matching TRBD2 (5 bases). Deletions cut 5 bases from V and 0 bases from J, with 17 bases between. Germline V gene sequence: CDR1 MDHEN, CDR2 SYDVKM. The length of the CDR3 is 16 residues.

This clone was detected only a few times. The missing conserved phenylalanine or tryptophan at the end of this CDR3 makes a read error likely. This rearrangement joins TRBV4-2 to TRBJ1-2; 10 bases fit TRBD1. The trim removed 4 bases at V and 7 bases at J, leaving 9 bases unmatched. Germline V gene data show CDR1 as LGHNA and CDR2 as YNFKEQ. There are 15 residues in the CDR3. DNA for the CDR3: TGTGCCAGCAGCCCGGACCGACAGGGGGCGCTTGGCTACACCTCC. Translated, it gives CASSPDRQGALGYTS.

The rearrangement links TRBV5-4 to TRBJ2-1; D not resolved. Germline values: CDR1 SGHNT, CDR2 YYREEE (reference sequence). There are 12 residues in the CDR3. V lost 1 base to trimming and J lost 6 bases, with 5 bases between them. CDR3 region: CASSLSSNEQFF. Written as DNA, the CDR3 is TGTGCCAGCAGCTTGAGTAGCAATGAGCAGTTCTTC.

This clone has more than one count but fewer than ten. This chain joins TRBV6-6 and TRBJ2-3; D is ambiguous. The CDR3 is made up of 12 amino acids. Germline CDR1 and CDR2: MNHNY and SVGAGI (reference sequence). The V end lost 2 bases, the J end lost 5 bases, and 5 bases lay between the germline ends. In DNA form, the CDR3 reads TGTGCCAGCAGTTACGGGGTAGATACGCAGTATTTT. Its protein product is CASSYGVDTQYF.

V and J are TRBV11-1 and TRBJ2-1; 7 bases map to TRBD2. The ends lost 0 bases at V and 12 bases at J; junction bases unmatched: 8. The CDR3 has 14 residues. CDR1 is SGHAT and CDR2 is FQDESV in the germline V gene (reference sequence). The CDR3 protein is CASSLASGGRRQFF. The CDR3 DNA is TGTGCCAGCAGCTTAGCGTCTGGCGGGAGAAGGCAGTTCTTC.

The chain joins TRBV7-3 to TRBJ2-2, with 12 bases matching TRBD2. The V gene end was trimmed by 5 bases and the J gene end by 7 bases; junction bases not matched to a gene: 8. The CDR3 has 16 amino acids. Germline V CDR1 and CDR2: SGHTA, FQGTGA. CDR3 protein: CASSPRLAGDDGELFF. The DNA for the CDR3 is TGTGCCAGCAGCCCCAGACTAGCGGGAGATGACGGGGAGCTGTTTTTT.

This clone has a single count. V gene TRBV5-4 combines with J gene TRBJ1-3; 7 bases fit TRBD1. V lost 3 bases to trimming and J lost 7 bases; unmatched junction nucleotides: 10. The germline CDR1 and CDR2 sequences are SGHNT and YYREEE (reference sequence). The CDR3 is made up of 15 amino acids. CDR3 DNA sequence: TGTGCCAGCAGCTCCCCGACAGGGTTGGGGAACACCATATATTTT. The encoded protein is CASSSPTGLGNTIYF. Complete variable domain (other parts from reference TRBV5-4 and TRBJ1-3): ETGVTQSPTHLIKTRGQQVTLRCSSQSGHNTVSWYQQALGQGPQFIFQYYREEENGRGNFPPRFSGLQFPNYSSELNVNALELDDSALYLCASSSPTGLGNTIYFGEGSWLTVV.

This chain joins TRBV28 and TRBJ2-5, with D perhaps TRBD2 (6 bases). Between the trimmed V and J ends, which lost 2 bases and 5 bases, there was a span of 18 bases. The CDR3 totals 16 residues. Germline assignment: CDR1 MDHEN and CDR2 SYDVKM. The CDR3 is CASSLTTKGRGETQYF. As DNA, the CDR3 is TGTGCCAGCAGTTTAACAACGAAGGGGCGGGGTGAGACCCAGTACTTC.

The chain couples TRBV7-3 to TRBJ2-7, with D possibly TRBD2 on 5 matching bases. The CDR3 consists of 14 residues. The germline V and J ends were trimmed by 2 bases and 0 bases, with 8 bases remaining between them. The germline CDR1 and CDR2 sequences are SGHTA and FQGTGA. CDR3 region: CASSLEAASYEQYF. CDR3 nucleotides: TGTGCCAGCAGCTTAGAAGCGGCCTCCTACGAGCAGTACTTC.

The chain uses TRBV4-2 and TRBJ2-7, with TRBD2 identical over 11 bases. Germline trimming cut 1 base from V and 4 bases from J; bases unmatched to any gene: 12. This CDR3 is built from 18 residues. Germline CDR1 LGHNA, CDR2 YNFKEQ. CDR3 in DNA: TGTGCCAGCAGCCAAGTTGGTAGCGGGAGGGCCCTCGGGTACGAGCAGTACTTC. Translation gives CASSQVGSGRALGYEQYF.

The rearrangement joins TRBV7-2 to TRBJ2-1; 9 bases are shared with TRBD2. The V and J ends lost 2 bases and 4 bases, in that order; junction bases with no gene match: 6. Germline V gene data show CDR1 as SGHTA and CDR2 as FQGNSA. The CDR3 contains 16 residues. The DNA of the CDR3 is TGTGCCAGCAGCTTACAGAGCGGGAGGCAGTACAATGAGCAGTTCTTC. Protein product: CASSLQSGRQYNEQFF.

Regarding this clone: Lacking the conserved final phenylalanine or tryptophan, this CDR3 likely reflects a read error. The DNA is omitted, as the CDR3 cannot be located on it reliably, and the CDR3 follows TCRdb's listing. The chain employs TRBV29-1 and TRBJ2-7; the table's D call, TRBD1, has no DNA check behind it. CDR1 and CDR2 from the germline V gene are SQVTM and ANQGSEA. Ends included, the CDR3 has 10 residues. The CDR3 sequence: CSVGRRDRVL.